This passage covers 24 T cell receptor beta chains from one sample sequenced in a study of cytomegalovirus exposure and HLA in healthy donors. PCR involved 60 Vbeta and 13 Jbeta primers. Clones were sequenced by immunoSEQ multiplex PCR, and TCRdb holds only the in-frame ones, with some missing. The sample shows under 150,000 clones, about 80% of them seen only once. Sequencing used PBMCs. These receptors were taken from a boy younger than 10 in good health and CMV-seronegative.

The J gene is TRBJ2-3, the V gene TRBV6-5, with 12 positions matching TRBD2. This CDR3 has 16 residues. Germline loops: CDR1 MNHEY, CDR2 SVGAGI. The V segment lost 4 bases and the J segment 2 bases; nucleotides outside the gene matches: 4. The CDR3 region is CASSSSSGGATDTQYF. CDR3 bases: TGTGCCAGCAGTTCCTCTAGCGGGGGGGCCACAGATACGCAGTATTTT.

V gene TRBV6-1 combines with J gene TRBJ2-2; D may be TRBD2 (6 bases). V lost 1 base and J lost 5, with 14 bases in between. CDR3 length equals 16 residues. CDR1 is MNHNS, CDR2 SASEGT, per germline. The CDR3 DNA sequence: TGTGCCAGCAGTGAAGGGGGGGACTTACAAACCGGGGAGCTGTTTTTT. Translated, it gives CASSEGGDLQTGELFF.

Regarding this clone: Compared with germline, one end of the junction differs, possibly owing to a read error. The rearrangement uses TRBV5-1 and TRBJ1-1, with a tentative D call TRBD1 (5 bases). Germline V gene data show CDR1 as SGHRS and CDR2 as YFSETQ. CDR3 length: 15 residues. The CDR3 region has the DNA TGCGCCAGCAACTTGGGCGGGGCCAGGAGCACTGAAGCTTTCTTT. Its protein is CASNLGGARSTEAFF.

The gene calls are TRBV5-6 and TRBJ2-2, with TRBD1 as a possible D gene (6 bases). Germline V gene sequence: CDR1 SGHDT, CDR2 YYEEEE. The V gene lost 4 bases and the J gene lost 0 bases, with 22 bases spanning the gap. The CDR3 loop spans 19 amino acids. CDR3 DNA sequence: TGTGCCAGCAGCGTTATAGGGGGAGACTTAATTGCGAACACCGGGGAGCTGTTTTTT. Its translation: CASSVIGGDLIANTGELFF.

CDR3 loop: CASSPQGSRDTIYF. The CDR3 DNA is TGCGCCAGCAGCCCCCAGGGGTCCCGAGACACCATATATTTT. This chain connects TRBV5-1 to TRBJ1-3, with D possibly matching TRBD1 (6 bases). The CDR3 contains 14 residues. Germline CDR1 SGHRS, CDR2 YFSETQ. Between the trimmed V and J ends, which lost 4 bases and 8 bases, there was a span of 16 bases.

CDR3 sequence reads: CASSENPQYV. CDR3 in DNA: TGTGCCAGCAGTGAAAACCCGCAGTACGTC. V gene TRBV6-1 combines with J gene TRBJ2-7; D gene ambiguous. The CDR3 has 10 residues. The V end lost 2 bases, the J end lost 9 bases, and 5 bases lay between the germline ends. Looked up from germline, CDR1 is MNHNS and CDR2 is SASEGT.

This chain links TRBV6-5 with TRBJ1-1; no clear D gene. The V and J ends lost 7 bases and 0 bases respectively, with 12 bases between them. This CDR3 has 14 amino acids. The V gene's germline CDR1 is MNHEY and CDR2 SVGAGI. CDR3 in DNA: TGTGCCAGCACTAGTACGGTAATGAACACTGAAGCTTTCTTT. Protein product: CASTSTVMNTEAFF.

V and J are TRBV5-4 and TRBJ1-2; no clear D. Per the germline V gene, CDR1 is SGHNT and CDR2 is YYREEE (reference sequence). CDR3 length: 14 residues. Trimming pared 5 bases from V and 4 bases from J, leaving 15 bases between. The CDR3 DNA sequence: TGTGCCAGCAGGCTGGTGGGCTCCGCCTATGGCTACACCTTC. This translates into CASRLVGSAYGYTF.

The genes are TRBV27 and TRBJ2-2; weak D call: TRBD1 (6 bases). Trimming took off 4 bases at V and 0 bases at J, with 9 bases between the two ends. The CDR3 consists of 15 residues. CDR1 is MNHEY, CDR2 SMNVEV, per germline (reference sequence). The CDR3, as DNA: TGTGCCAGCAGTTCACAGGGACCGAACACCGGGGAGCTGTTTTTT. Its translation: CASSSQGPNTGELFF.

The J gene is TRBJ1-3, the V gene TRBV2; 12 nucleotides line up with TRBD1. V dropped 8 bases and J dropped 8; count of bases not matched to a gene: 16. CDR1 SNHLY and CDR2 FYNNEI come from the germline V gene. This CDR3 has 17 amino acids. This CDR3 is CASQKGTGGRVGDTIYF. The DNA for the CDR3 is TGTGCCAGCCAGAAAGGGACAGGGGGCCGAGTCGGAGACACCATATATTTT.

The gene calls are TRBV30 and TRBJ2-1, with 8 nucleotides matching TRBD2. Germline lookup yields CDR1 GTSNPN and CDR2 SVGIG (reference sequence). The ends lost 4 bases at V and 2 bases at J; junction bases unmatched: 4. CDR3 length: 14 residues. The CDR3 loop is CAWTSSGTYNEQFF. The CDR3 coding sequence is TGTGCCTGGACAAGTAGCGGGACCTACAATGAGCAGTTCTTC. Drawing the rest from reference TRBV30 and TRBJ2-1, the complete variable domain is SQTIHQWPATLVQPVGSPLSLECTVEGTSNPNLYWYRQAAGRGLQLLFYSVGIGQISSEVPQNLSASRPQDRQFILSSKKLLLSDSGFYLCAWTSSGTYNEQFFGPGTRLTVL.

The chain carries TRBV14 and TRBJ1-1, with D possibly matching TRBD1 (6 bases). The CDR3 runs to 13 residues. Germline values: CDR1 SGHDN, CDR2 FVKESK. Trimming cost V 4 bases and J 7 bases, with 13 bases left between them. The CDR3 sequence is CASSRGLMSEAFF. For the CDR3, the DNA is TGTGCCAGCAGCCGGGGGCTGATGAGTGAAGCTTTCTTT. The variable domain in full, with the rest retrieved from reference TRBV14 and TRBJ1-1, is EAGVTQFPSHSVIEKGQTVTLRCDPISGHDNLYWYRRVMGKEIKFLLHFVKESKQDESGMPNNRFLAERTGGTYSTLKVQPAELEDSGVYFCASSRGLMSEAFFGQGTRLTVV.

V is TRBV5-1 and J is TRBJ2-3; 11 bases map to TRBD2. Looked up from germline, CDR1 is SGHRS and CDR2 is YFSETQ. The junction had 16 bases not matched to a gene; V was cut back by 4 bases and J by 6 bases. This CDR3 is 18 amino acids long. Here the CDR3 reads CASSPRNRLAGLRDTQYF. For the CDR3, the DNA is TGCGCCAGCAGCCCCAGAAACAGACTAGCGGGGTTGAGGGATACGCAGTATTTT.

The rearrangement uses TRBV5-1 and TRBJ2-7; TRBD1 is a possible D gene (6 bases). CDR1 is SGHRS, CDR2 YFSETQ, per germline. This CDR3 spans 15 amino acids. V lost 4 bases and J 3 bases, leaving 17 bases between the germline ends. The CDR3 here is CASSRIPDSNYEQYF. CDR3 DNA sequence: TGCGCCAGCAGCCGAATACCGGACAGTAACTACGAGCAGTACTTC.

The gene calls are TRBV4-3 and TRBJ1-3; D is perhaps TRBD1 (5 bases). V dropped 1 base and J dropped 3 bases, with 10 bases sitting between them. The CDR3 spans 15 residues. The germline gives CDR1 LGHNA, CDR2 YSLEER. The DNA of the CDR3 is TGCGCCAGCAGCCAAGGGGGCCATAGTGGAAACACCATATATTTT. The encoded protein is CASSQGGHSGNTIYF.

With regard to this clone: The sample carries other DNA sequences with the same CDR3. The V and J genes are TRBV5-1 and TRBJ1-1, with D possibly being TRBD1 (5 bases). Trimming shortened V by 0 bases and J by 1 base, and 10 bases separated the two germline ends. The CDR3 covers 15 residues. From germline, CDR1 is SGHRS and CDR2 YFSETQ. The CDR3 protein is CASSLGGDWNTEAFF. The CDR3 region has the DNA TGCGCCAGCAGCTTGGGGGGGGATTGGAACACTGAAGCTTTCTTT. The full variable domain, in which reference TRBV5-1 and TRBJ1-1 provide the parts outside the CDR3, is KAGVTQTPRYLIKTRGQQVTLSCSPISGHRSVSWYQQTPGQGLQFLFEYFSETQRNKGNFPGRFSGRQFSNSRSEMNVSTLELGDSALYLCASSLGGDWNTEAFFGQGTRLTVV.

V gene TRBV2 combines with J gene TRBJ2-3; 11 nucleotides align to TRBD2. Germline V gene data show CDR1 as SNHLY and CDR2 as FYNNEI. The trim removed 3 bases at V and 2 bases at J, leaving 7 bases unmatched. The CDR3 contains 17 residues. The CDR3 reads CASSEWLAGGTTDTQYF. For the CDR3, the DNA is TGTGCCAGCAGTGAGTGGCTAGCGGGGGGAACCACAGATACGCAGTATTTT.

CDR3 amino acids: CASSSQGTRQPQHF. CDR3 in DNA: TGTGCCAGCAGCTCACAGGGGACTAGGCAGCCCCAGCATTTT. The chain couples TRBV6-5 to TRBJ1-5, with 7 bases that match TRBD1. V lost 6 bases, J lost 7 bases, and 9 bases stayed unmatched. Germline-derived CDR1 and CDR2 are MNHEY and SVGAGI. This CDR3 has 14 amino acids.

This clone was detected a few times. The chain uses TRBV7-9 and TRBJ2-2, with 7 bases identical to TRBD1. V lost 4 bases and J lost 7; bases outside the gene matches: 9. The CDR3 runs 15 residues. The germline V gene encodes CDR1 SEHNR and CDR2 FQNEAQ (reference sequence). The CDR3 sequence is CASSSYRGPGGELFF. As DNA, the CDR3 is TGTGCCAGCAGCTCCTACAGGGGTCCGGGCGGGGAGCTGTTTTTT.

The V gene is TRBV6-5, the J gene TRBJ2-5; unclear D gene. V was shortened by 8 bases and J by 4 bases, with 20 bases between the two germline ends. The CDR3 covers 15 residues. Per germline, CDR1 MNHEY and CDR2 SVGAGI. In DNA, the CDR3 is TGTGCCAGCGAGGATCCTATTGAGGTATCAGAGACCCAGTACTTC. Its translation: CASEDPIEVSETQYF.

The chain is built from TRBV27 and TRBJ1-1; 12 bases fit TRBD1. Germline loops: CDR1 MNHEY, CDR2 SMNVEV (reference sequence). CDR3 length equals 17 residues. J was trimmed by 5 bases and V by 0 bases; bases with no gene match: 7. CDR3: CASSLSGQGARWTEAFF. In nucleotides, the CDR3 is TGTGCCAGCAGTTTATCGGGACAGGGGGCGCGTTGGACTGAAGCTTTCTTT.

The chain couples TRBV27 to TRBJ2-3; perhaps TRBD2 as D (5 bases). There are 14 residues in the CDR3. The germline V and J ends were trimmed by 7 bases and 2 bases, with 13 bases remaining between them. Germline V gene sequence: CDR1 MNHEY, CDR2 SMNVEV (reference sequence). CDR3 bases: TGTGCCAGCACCCCCCGGGGTCTCACAGATACGCAGTATTTT. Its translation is CASTPRGLTDTQYF.

The CDR3 coding sequence is TGTGCCAGCAGCTGGGGGGGGACTAGCACAGATACGCAGTATTTT. Translation gives CASSWGGTSTDTQYF. The chain links TRBV5-4 to TRBJ2-3; 7 positions agree with TRBD2. Trimming at V came to 3 bases and at J to 0 bases, leaving 4 bases not matched to a gene. The CDR3 runs 15 residues. Germline V gene sequence: CDR1 SGHNT, CDR2 YYREEE (reference sequence).

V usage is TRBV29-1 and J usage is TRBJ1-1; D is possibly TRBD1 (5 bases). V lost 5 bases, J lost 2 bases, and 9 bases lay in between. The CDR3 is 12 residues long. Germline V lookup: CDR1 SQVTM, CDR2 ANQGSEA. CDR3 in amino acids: CSVFRGNTEAFF. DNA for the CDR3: TGCAGCGTTTTTAGGGGCAACACTGAAGCTTTCTTT.